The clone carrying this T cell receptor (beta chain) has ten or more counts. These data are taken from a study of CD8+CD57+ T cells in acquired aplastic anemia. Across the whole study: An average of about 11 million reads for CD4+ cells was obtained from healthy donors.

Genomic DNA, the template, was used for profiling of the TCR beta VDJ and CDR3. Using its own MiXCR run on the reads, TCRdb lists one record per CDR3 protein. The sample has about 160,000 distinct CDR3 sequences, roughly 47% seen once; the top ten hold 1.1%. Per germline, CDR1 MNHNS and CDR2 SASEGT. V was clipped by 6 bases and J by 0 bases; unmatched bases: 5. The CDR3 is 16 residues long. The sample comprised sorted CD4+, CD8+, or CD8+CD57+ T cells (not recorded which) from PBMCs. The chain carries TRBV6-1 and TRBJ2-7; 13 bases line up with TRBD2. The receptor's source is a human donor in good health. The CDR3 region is CASRRGLAGSSYEQYF. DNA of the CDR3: TGTGCCAGCAGAAGGGGACTAGCGGGAAGCTCCTACGAGCAGTACTTC.